These 6 T cell receptor beta chains share one sample of origin, sequenced in a study of PD-1 blockade in classical Hodgkin lymphoma. All patients experienced relapse after autologous stem cell transplantation, and brentuximab vedotin exposure was variable. Libraries were prepared by immunoSEQ multiplex PCR; TCRdb keeps only in-frame clonotypes and omits some of them. The profile shows around 1,200 clones, around 86% of them singletons. The material sequenced was peripheral blood mononuclear cells (PBMCs), taken at baseline. The receptors shown here come from a human donor with classical Hodgkin lymphoma.

Within the sample, this clone is hyperexpanded. The same CDR3 can be traced to other DNA sequences in this sample. The V call is TRBV15, the J call TRBJ1-3; 11 bases fit TRBD1. This CDR3 is 17 amino acids long. Germline V CDR1 and CDR2: LNHNV, YYDKDF (reference sequence). V gave up 0 bases and J gave up 6 bases; unmatched junction bases: 7. For the CDR3, the DNA is TGTGCCACCAGCAGAGATCGGGGGACAGGGGGGACAAACACCATATATTTT. It codes for CATSRDRGTGGTNTIYF.

This chain joins TRBV5-1 and TRBJ2-3; 9 bases map to TRBD1. CDR1 is SGHRS, CDR2 YFSETQ, per germline. This CDR3 has 16 residues. J was trimmed by 5 bases and V by 0 bases; bases with no gene match: 7. CDR3: CASSLEVQGAGDTQYF. The CDR3 DNA sequence: TGCGCCAGCAGCTTGGAGGTACAGGGGGCTGGAGATACGCAGTATTTT.

The gene calls are TRBV19 and TRBJ1-2; tentatively, D is TRBD1 (5 bases). V lost 2 bases to trimming and J lost 5 bases, with 6 bases between them. Germline CDR1 LNHDA, CDR2 SQIVND (reference sequence). The CDR3 consists of 12 residues. The CDR3, as DNA: TGTGCCAGTAGTATACAGGGATATGGCTACACCTTC. Translating gives CASSIQGYGYTF.

This sequence joins TRBV2 and TRBJ2-1, with 7 bases matching TRBD2. This CDR3 has 13 residues. CDR1 and CDR2 from the germline V gene are SNHLY and FYNNEI. For the CDR3, the DNA is TGTATTAAGTCCGGGGGGAGCTACAATGAGCAGTTCTTC. It specifies CIKSGGSYNEQFF.

This clone has more than one count but fewer than ten. The chain links TRBV6-6 to TRBJ1-1; weak D call: TRBD1 (6 bases). Trimming removed 8 bases from V and 7 bases from J, with 14 bases in between. CDR1 is MNHNY and CDR2 is SVGAGI in the germline V gene (reference sequence). The CDR3 covers 12 residues. CDR3 nucleotides: TGTGCCAGCCATTCAATGGACAGTGAAGCTTTCTTT. This encodes CASHSMDSEAFF.

This clone showed up just once. The J gene is TRBJ2-5, the V gene TRBV18; the D call may be TRBD1 or TRBD2 (5 bases each). The CDR3 contains 13 residues. V lost 2 bases to trimming and J lost 1 base, with 5 bases between them. Germline CDR1 and CDR2: KGHSH and LQKENI. The CDR3 is CASSPGGQETQYF. The CDR3 DNA is TGTGCCAGCTCACCAGGGGGCCAAGAGACCCAGTACTTC.